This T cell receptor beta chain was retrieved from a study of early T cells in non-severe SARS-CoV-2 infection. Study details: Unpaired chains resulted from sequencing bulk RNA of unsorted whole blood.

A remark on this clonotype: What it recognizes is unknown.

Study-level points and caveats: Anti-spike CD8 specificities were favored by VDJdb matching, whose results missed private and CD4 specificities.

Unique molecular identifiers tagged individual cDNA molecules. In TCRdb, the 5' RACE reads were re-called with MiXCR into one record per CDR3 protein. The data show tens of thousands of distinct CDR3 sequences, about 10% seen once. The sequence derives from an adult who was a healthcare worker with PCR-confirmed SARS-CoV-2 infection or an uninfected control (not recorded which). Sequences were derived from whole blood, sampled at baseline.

This CDR3 reads CASSAQGGGQETQYF. CDR3 nucleotide sequence: TGTGCCAGCAGTGCTCAGGGGGGAGGCCAAGAGACCCAGTACTTC. The chain recombines TRBV28 with TRBJ2-5; D perhaps matches TRBD1 (7 bases). The CDR3 sequence is 15 residues long. Germline V gives CDR1 MDHEN, CDR2 SYDVKM. V lost 5 bases, J lost 1 base, and 14 bases lay in between.